The clone carrying this T cell receptor beta chain was detected only once. The data were taken from a study of shared clonotypes between healthy human individuals. Profiled with immunoSEQ multiplex PCR; TCRdb holds only in-frame clones, not every one. The table has roughly 1,800,000 clones, about 95% seen once. Germline CDR1 MNHEY, CDR2 SMNVEV (reference sequence). V lost 5 bases, J lost 0 bases, and 11 bases lay in between. The CDR3 extends over 14 amino acids. CD8 cells classed as naive were CD45RO-negative and positively selected for CCR7, excluding terminally differentiated effector memory CD45RA+ cells.

This rearrangement joins TRBV27 to TRBJ2-7, with D perhaps being TRBD1 or TRBD2 (6 bases each). The source is a man younger than 35 in good health. Sequenced input: naive CD8+ T cells sorted from blood. CDR3 DNA: TGTGCCAGCAGTCGGGGGACATTCTCCTACGAGCAGTACTTC. Amino acid sequence: CASSRGTFSYEQYF.